The entry below gives a single T cell receptor (beta chain) sequence along with its context. The sample belongs to a study of blood T cell repertoires in COVID-19. Looking at the study overall: There were acute and convalescent COVID-19 samples, and they came from the United States, Italy and Spain.

Germline values: CDR1 LNHNV, CDR2 YYDKDF (reference sequence). The junction had 8 bases not matched to a gene; V was cut back by 6 bases and J by 9 bases. The CDR3 sequence is 14 residues long. In the source study's methods: Reference gene primer amplification in the assay estimated nucleated cell counts. TCRdb's copy holds only in-frame clones and misses some; the assay was immunoSEQ multiplex PCR. V, J and clone size reflect that table, while D and trimming were determined from the DNA. The data show approximately 100,000 clones, around 94% seen once. This chain joins TRBV15 and TRBJ2-1, with 10 bases matching TRBD2. Sequenced: peripheral blood. The sequence was obtained from a man between 45 and 60 years old with active COVID-19. This CDR3 is CATSLGTSASEQFF. The CDR3 DNA reads TGTGCCACCAGTTTAGGGACTAGCGCATCTGAGCAGTTCTTC. Full variable domain (outside the CDR3, taken from reference TRBV15 and TRBJ2-1): DAMVIQNPRYQVTQFGKPVTLSCSQTLNHNVMYWYQQKSSQAPKLLFHYYDKDFNNEADTPDNFQSRRPNTSFCFLDIRSPGLGDTAMYLCATSLGTSASEQFFGPGTRLTVL.